This entry describes one TCR beta chain. This entry belongs to a study of blood T cell repertoires in COVID-19. Turning to the study itself: Acute and convalescent COVID-19 specimens originated in the United States, Italy and Spain. T cells, B-cell-depleted T cells, or PBMCs supplied cDNA or gDNA.

Original methodology: Amplification of reference gene primers provided the estimated nucleated cell counts. The data were produced by immunoSEQ multiplex PCR, yet TCRdb's version contains in-frame clones alone and is incomplete. That table furnishes V, J and clone size, whereas the DNA furnished D and trimming. The sample consists of around 260,000 clones, about 87% of them appearing once. V shed 2 bases and J shed 4 bases, with 10 bases lying between them. Germline CDR1 reads MRHNA; CDR2 reads SNTAGT. This CDR3 is 14 amino acids long. The source material was peripheral blood. The clonotype was recovered from a man in his 60s who had recovered from COVID-19. The chain joins TRBV6-4 to TRBJ2-3, with D maybe TRBD1 (5 bases). The CDR3 nucleotides are TGTGCCAGCAGTGACAGGCAGGGCGCAGATACGCAGTATTTT. It yields the protein CASSDRQGADTQYF.